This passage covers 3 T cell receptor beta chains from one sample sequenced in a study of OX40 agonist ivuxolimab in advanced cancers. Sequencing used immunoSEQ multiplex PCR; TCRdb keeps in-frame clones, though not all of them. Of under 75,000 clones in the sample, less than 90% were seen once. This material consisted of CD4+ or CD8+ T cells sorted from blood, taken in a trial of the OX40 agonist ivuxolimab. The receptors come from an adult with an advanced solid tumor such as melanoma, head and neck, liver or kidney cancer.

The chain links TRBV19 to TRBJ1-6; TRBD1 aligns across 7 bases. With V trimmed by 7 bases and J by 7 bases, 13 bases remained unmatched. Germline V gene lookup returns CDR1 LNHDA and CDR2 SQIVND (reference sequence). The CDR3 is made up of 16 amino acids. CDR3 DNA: TGTGCCAGTACTCGGGACTCGACAGGGACCAATTCACCCCTCCACTTT. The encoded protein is CASTRDSTGTNSPLHF.

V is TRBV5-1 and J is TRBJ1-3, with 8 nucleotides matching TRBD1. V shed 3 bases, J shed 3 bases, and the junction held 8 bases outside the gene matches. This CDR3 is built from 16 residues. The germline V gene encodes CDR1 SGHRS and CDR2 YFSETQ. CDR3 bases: TGCGCCAGCAGCTGGAGTTCAGGGGGCAATGGAAACACCATATATTTT. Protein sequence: CASSWSSGGNGNTIYF.

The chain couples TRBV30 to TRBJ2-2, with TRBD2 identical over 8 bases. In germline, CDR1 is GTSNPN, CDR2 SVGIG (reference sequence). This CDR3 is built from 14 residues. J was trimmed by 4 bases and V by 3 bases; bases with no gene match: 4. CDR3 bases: TGTGCCTGGAGGGCGGGGGGCGGCACCGGGGAGCTGTTTTTT. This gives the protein CAWRAGGGTGELFF.